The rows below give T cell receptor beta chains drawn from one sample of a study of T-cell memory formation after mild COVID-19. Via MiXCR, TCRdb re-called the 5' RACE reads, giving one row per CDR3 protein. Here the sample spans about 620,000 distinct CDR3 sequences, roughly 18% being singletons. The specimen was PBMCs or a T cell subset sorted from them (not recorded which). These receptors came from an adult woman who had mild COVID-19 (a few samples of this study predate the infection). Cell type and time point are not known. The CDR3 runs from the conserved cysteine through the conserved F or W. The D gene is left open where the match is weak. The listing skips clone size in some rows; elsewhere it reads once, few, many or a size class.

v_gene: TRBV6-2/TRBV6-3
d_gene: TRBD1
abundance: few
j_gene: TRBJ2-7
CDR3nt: TGTGCCAGCAGTTACCCGCAGGACAGGATTAGCTCCTACGAGCAGTACTTC
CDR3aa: CASSYPQDRISSYEQYF

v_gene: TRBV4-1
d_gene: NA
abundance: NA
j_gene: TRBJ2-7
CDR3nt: TGCGCCAGCAGCCAAGGGACAGCGTACGAAAACTACGAGCAGTACTTC
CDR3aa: CASSQGTAYENYEQYF

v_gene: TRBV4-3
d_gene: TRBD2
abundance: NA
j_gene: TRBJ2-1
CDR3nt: TGCGCCAGCAGCCAAGCAGTAGCGGGGAACTACAATGAGCAGTTCTTC
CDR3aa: CASSQAVAGNYNEQFF

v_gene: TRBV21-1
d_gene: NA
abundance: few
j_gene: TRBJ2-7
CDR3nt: TGTGCCAGCAGCGGTCAGGACAGGGGGCAGGTGCAGTACTTC
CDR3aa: CASSGQDRGQVQYF

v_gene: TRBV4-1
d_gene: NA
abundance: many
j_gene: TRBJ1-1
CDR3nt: TGCGCCAGCAGCCAAGATCGTGGCAGGGGACCTGACAAAGGAGCTTTCTTT
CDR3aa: CASSQDRGRGPDKGAFF

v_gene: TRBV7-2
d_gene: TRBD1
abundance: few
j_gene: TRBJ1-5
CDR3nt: TGTGCCAGCAGCTTACGTTCGCAGGGGGGGCCCCAGCATTTT
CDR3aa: CASSLRSQGGPQHF

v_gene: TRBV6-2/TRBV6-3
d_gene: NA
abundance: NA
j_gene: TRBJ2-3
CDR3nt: TGTGCCAGCAGTCGCCCGGGAATGGATACGCAGTATTTT
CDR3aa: CASSRPGMDTQYF

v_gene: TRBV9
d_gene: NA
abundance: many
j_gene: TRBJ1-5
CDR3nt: TGTGCCAGCAGCCCCGGGGACAATCAGCCCCAGCATTTT
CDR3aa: CASSPGDNQPQHF

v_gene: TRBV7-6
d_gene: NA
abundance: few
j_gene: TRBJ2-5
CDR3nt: TGTGCCAGCAGCTTAGTTTATCTAGAGACCCAGTACTTC
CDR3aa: CASSLVYLETQYF

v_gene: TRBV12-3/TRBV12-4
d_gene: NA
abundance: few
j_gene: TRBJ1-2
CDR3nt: TGTGCCAGCAGTAAATCGGGGAATGGCTATGGCTACACCTTC
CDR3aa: CASSKSGNGYGYTF

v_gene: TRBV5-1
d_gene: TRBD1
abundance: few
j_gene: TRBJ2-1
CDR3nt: TGCGCCAGCAGCCCTGGACAGGGAGTGTCCAATGAGCAGTTCTTC
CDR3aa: CASSPGQGVSNEQFF

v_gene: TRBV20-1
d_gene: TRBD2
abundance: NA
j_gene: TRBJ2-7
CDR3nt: TGCAGTGCTGCGACTAGCGCGTACTCCTACGAGCAGTACTTC
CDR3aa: CSAATSAYSYEQYF

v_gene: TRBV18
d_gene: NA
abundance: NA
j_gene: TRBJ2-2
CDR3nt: TGTGCCAGCTCACCGAACAGTGCGGGGGAGCTGTTTTTT
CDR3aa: CASSPNSAGELFF

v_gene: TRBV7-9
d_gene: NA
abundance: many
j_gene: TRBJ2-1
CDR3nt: TGTGCCAGCAGCTTGAGTTCGGCGGCGCCGGAGAATGAGCAGTTCTTC
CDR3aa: CASSLSSAAPENEQFF

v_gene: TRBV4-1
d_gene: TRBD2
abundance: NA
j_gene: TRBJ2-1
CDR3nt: TGCGCCAGCAGCCCCAACCTAGCGGTTCACAACAATGAGCAGTTCTTC
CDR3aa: CASSPNLAVHNNEQFF

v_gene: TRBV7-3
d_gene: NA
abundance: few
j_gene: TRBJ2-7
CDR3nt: TGTGCCAGCAGCTTAACAGGCGGGTCCCACGAGCAGTACTTC
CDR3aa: CASSLTGGSHEQYF

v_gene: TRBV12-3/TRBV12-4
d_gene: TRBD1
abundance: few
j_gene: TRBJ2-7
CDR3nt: TGTGCCAGCAGTTTTGGGGACAGGGCCTACGAGCAGTACTTC
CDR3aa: CASSFGDRAYEQYF

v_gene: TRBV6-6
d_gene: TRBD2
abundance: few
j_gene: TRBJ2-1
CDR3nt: TGTGCCAGCAGTGGTATAGCGGGAGGGCCCGATGAGCAGTTCTTC
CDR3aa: CASSGIAGGPDEQFF

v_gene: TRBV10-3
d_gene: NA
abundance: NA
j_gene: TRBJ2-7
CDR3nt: TGTGCCATCAGTGACAGGACGAACGAGCAGTACTTC
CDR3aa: CAISDRTNEQYF

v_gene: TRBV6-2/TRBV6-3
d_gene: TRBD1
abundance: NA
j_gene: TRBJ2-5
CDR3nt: TGTGCCAGCAGTCAACCCGGGACAGGGGAGACCCAGTACTTC
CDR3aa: CASSQPGTGETQYF

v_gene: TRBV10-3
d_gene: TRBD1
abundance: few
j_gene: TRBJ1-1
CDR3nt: TGTGCCATCAGTGTAGCTCCGGGACAGCAGAACACTGAAGCTTTCTTT
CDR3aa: CAISVAPGQQNTEAFF

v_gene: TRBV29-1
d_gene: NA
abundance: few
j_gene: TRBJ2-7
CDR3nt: TGCAGCGTTTATGCTGCTTCCTACGAGCAGTACTTC
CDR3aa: CSVYAASYEQYF

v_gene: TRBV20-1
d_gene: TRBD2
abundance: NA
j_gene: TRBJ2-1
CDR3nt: TGCAGTGCGCCCGGGACTAGCGGGCTCTCCTACAATGAGCAGTTCTTC
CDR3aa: CSAPGTSGLSYNEQFF

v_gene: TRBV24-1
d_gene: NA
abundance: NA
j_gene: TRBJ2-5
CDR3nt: TGTGCCACCAGTCCGTCCGGAGCTCAAGAGACCCAGTACTTC
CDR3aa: CATSPSGAQETQYF

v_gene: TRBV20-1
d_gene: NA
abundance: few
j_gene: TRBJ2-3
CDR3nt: TGCAGTGCTAGAGCCCGGGGTACTAACACAGATACGCAGTATTTT
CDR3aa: CSARARGTNTDTQYF

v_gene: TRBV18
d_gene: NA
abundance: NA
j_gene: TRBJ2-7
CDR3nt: TGTGCCAGCTCACCTACTCCGGCTCTCCACGAGCAGTACTTC
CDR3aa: CASSPTPALHEQYF

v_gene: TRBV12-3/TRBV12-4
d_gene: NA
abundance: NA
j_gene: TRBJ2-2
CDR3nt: TGTGCCAGCAGTGAAACTAGTAAAGGAGGGGAGCTGTTTTTT
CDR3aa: CASSETSKGGELFF

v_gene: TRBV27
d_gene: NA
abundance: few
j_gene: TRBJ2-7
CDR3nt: TGTGCCAGCAGTTTAGGGGCAGGACTTGGCGAGCAGTACTTC
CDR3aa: CASSLGAGLGEQYF

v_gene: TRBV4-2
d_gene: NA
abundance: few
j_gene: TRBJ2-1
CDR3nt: TGTGCCAGCAGCCAGAGGGGGACTTCCAATGAGCAGTTCTTC
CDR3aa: CASSQRGTSNEQFF

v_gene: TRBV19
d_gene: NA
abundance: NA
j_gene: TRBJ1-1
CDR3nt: TGTGCCAGTAGGACAGACAGGTCGGCCCCCTTGGTTTTCTTT
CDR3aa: CASRTDRSAPLVFF

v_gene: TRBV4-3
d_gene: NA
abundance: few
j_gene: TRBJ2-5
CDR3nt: TGCGCCAGCAGCCAAGATTGGTCTCAGGGGCAGACCCAGTACTTC
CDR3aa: CASSQDWSQGQTQYF

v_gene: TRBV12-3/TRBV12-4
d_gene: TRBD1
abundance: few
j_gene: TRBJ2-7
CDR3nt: TGTGCCAGCAGTTTAGCGAGGGGACAGGGTTCCTACGAGCAGTACTTC
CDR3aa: CASSLARGQGSYEQYF

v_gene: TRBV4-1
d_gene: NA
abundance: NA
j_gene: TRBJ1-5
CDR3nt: TGCGCCAGCAGCCAAAAACTGGTCTTTAGCAATCAGCCCCAGCATTTT
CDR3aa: CASSQKLVFSNQPQHF

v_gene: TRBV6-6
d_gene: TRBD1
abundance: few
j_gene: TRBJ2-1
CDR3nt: TGTGCCAGCAGTTACTCGATCTTGGCCGGGACAGCTTTCGGCGATGAGCAGTTCTTC
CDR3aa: CASSYSILAGTAFGDEQFF

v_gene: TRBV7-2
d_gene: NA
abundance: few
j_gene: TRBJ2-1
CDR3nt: TGTGCCAGCAGCTTCCGAACCTTGGGAAATGAGCAGTTCTTC
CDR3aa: CASSFRTLGNEQFF

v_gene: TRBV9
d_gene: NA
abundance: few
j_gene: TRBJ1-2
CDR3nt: TGTGCCAGCACCGGGGTCGGCTACACCTTC
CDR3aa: CASTGVGYTF

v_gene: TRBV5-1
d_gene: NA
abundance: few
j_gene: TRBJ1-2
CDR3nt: TGCGCCAGCAGCTTGGCAGACCAGGGGTTTTACTATGGCTACACCTTC
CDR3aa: CASSLADQGFYYGYTF

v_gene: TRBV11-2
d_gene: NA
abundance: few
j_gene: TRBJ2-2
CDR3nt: TGTGCCAGCAGCCCCCGGACAATCGCGAACACCGGGGAGCTGTTTTTT
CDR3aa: CASSPRTIANTGELFF

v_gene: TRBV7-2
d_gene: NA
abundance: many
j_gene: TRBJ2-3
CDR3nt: TGTGCCAGCAGCTTAGGGTCGATGAATACGCAGTATTTT
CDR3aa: CASSLGSMNTQYF

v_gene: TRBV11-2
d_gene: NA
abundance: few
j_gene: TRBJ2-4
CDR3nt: TGTGCCAGCAGCTTAGGGGTAGGGGGGTACATTCAGTACTTC
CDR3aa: CASSLGVGGYIQYF

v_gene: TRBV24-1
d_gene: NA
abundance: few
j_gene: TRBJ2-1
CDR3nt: TGTGCCACCAGTGAAGTCGGTTACAATGAGCAGTTCTTC
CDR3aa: CATSEVGYNEQFF

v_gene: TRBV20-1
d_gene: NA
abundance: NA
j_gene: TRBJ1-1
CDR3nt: TGCAGTGCCAGGGTGAATGGGGGTACACCTGAAGCTTTCTTT
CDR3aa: CSARVNGGTPEAFF

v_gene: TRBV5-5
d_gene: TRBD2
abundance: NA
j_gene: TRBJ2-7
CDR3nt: TGTGCCAGCAGCTTGGCTGGGACTAGCGGGGACGAGCAGTACTTC
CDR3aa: CASSLAGTSGDEQYF

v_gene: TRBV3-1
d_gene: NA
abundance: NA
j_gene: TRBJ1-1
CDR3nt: TGTGCCAGCAGCCAAGATCGGGGACAAGGGAGGATGACTGAAGCTTTCTTT
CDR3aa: CASSQDRGQGRMTEAFF

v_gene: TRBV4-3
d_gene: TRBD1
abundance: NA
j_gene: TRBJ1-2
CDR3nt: TGCGCCAGCAGCCAAGATCTGAGACAGGGGTTTGGTGGCTACACCTTC
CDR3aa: CASSQDLRQGFGGYTF

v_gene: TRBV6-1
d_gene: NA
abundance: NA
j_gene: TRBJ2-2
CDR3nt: TGTGCCAGCAGTAGGACTCACGGGGACACCGGGGAGCTGTTTTTT
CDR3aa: CASSRTHGDTGELFF

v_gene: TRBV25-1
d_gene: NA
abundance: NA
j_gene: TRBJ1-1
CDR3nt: TGTGCCACCAAACACTTGAACACTGAAGCTTTCTTT
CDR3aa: CATKHLNTEAFF

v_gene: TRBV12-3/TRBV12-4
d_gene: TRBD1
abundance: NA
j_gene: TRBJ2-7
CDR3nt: TGTGCCAGCAGATTCGGACAGGGGACGTCCTCCGAGCAGTACTTC
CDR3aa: CASRFGQGTSSEQYF

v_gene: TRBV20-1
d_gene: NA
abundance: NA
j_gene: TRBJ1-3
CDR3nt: TGCAGTGCTCAGGACAGCCTCCGCCTCGGGAACACCATATATTTT
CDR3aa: CSAQDSLRLGNTIYF

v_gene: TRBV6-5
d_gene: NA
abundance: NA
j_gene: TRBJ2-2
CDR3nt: TGTGCCAGCCAGGGCAGCAAGAACACCGGGGAGCTGTTTTTT
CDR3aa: CASQGSKNTGELFF

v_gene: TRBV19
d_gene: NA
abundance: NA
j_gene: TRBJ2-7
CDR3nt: TGTGCCAGTAGTATGCGGGTACCCTACGAGCAGTACTTC
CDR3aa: CASSMRVPYEQYF

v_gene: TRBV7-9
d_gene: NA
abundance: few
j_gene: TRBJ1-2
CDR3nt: TGTGCCAGCAGCTTAGCTTTGGCGGATCGTGTCCGAGGCTACACCTTC
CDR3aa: CASSLALADRVRGYTF

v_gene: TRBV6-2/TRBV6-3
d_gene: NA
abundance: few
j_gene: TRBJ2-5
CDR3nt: TGTGCCAGCAGTTACTCTCGAGTCGGAGCCGGGGAGACCCAGTACTTC
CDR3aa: CASSYSRVGAGETQYF

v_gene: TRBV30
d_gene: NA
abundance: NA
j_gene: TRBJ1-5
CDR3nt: TGTGCCTGGAGTCGACGGGCTGGCAATCAGCCCCAGCATTTT
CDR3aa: CAWSRRAGNQPQHF

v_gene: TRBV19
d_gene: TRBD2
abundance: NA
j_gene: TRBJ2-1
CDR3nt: TGTGCCAGTAGTCCTCGAGGGGGAGCGGGAGGGGACAATGAGCAGTTCTTC
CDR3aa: CASSPRGGAGGDNEQFF

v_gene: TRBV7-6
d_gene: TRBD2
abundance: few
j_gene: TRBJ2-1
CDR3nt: TGTGCCAGCAGCTCAAATCTAGCGGGACCCTACAATGAGCAGTTCTTC
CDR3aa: CASSSNLAGPYNEQFF

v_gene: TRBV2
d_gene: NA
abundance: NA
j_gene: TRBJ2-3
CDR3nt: TGTGCCAGCAGTCCGGGGATCGCAGATACGCAGTATTTT
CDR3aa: CASSPGIADTQYF

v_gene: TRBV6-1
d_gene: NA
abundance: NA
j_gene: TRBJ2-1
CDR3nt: TGTGCCAGCAGCTGGATGGGGCAGTTCTTC
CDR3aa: CASSWMGQFF

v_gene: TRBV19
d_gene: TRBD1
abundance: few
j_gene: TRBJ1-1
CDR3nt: TGTGCCAGTAGTATTTCCGGGACAGGGGGCACTGAAGCTTTCTTT
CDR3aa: CASSISGTGGTEAFF